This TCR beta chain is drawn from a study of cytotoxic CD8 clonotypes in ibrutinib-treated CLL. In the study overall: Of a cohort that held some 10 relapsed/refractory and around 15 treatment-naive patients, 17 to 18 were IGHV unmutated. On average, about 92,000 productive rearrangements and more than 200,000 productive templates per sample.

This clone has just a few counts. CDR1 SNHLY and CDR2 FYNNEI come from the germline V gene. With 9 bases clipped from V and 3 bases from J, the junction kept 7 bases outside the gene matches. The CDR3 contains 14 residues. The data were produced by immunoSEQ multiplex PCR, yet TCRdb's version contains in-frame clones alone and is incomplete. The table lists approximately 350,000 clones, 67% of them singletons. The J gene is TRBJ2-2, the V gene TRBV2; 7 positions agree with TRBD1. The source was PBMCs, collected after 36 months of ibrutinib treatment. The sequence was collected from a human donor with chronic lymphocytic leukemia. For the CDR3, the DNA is TGTGCCAGTAAGGGACAGCGTTACACCGGGGAGCTGTTTTTT. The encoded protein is CASKGQRYTGELFF.